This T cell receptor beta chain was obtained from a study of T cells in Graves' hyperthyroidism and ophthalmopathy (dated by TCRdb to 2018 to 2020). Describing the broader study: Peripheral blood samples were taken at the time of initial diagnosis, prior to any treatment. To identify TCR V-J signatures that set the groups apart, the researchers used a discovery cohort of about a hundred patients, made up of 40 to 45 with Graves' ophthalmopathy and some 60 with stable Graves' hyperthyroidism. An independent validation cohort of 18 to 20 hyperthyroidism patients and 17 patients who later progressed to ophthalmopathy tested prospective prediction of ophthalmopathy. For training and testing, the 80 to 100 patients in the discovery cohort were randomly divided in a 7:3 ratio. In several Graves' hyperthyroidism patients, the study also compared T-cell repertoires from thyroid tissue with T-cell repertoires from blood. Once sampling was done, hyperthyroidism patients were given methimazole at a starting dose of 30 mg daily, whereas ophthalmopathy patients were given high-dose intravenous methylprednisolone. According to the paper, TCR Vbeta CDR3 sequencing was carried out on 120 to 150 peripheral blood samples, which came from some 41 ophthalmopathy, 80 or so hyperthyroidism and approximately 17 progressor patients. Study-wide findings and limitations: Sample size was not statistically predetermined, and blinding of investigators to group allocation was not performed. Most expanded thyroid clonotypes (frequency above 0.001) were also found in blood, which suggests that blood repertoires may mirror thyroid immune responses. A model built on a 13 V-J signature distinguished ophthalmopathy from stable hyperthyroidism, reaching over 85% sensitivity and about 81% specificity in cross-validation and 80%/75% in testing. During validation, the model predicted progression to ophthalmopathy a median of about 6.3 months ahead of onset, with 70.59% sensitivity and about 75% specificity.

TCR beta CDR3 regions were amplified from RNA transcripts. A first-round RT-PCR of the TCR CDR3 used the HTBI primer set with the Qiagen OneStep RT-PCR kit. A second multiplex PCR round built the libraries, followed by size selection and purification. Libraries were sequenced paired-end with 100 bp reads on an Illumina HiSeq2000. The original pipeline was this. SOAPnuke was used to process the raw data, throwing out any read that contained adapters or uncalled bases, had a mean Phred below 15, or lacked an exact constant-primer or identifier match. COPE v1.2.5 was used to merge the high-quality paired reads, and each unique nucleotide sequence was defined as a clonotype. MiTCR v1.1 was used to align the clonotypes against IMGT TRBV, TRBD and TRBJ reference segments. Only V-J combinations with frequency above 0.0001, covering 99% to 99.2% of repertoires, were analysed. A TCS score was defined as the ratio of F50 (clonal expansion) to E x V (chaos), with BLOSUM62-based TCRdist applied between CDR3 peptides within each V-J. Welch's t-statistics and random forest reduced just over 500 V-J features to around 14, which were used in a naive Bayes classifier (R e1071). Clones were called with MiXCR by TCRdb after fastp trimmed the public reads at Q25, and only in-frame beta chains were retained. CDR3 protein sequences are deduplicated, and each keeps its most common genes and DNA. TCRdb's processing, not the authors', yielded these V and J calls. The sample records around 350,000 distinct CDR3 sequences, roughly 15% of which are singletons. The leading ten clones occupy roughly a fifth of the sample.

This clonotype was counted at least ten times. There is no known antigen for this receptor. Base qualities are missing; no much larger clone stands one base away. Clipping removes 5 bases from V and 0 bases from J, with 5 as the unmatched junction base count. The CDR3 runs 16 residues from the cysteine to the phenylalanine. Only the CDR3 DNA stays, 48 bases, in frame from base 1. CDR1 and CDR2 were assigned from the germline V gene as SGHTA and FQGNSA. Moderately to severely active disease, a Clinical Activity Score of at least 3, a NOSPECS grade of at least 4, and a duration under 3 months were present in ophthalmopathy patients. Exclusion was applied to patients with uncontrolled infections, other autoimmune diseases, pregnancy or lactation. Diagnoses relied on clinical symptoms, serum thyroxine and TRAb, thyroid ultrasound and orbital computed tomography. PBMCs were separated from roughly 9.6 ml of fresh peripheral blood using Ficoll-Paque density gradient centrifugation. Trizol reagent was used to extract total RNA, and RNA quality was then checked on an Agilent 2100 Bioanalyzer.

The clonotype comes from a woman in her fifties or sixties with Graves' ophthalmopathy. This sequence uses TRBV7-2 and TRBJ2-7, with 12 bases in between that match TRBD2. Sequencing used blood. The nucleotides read TGTGCCAGCAGCCCGGGGACTAGCGGGTTCTCCTACGAGCAGTACTTC. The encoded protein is CASSPGTSGFSYEQYF.